The rows below give T cell receptor beta chains drawn from one sample of a study of beta chain features in type 1 diabetes. Clones were read by immunoSEQ multiplex PCR, and TCRdb kept only the in-frame ones, dropping some. The profile covers approximately 730,000 clones, with roughly an eighth appearing a single time and 0.022% taken by the ten largest. The material sequenced was naive CD4+ T cells from blood. These TCRs come from a man aged 18 to 29 with type 1 diabetes. Both conserved end residues are trimmed from each CDR3.

V gene	J gene	CDR3 length	CDR3 protein
TRBV5-1	TRBJ2-7	13	ASSLAGTAWDEQY
TRBV6-1	TRBJ2-1	9	ASTGRPEQF
TRBV10-3	TRBJ2-1	12	AISTGTGDVVVF
TRBV5-4	TRBJ1-3	12	ASSPGPGGNTIY
TRBV6-5	TRBJ2-1	13	ASSLQRGGHNEQF
TRBV18	TRBJ2-5	12	ASSGGERQETQY
TRBV10-3	TRBJ2-2	14	AIKTGTGHNTGELF
TRBV7-9	TRBJ2-1	13	ASSSRDRQYNEQF
TRBV9	TRBJ1-2	12	ASSVAGTSYGYT
TRBV6-6	TRBJ1-5	10	ASSSNNQPQH
TRBV30	TRBJ1-1	11	AWSVNLVDVAF
TRBV6-5	TRBJ1-3	13	ASSTGARTGNTIY
TRBV5-4	TRBJ2-2	17	ASRTASLRDWANTGELF
TRBV6-5	TRBJ1-1	12	ASSLYSESPEAF
TRBV28	TRBJ2-4	15	ASSETQGLLAKNIQY
TRBV19	TRBJ2-7	12	ASREGGADYEQY
TRBV2	TRBJ2-1	11	ATDPGSYNEQF
TRBV15	TRBJ1-1	11	ATSRGGFPEAF
TRBV18	TRBJ2-5	12	ASSPQGSGETQY
TRBV5-6	TRBJ2-5	10	ASSSAPETQY
TRBV6-6	TRBJ2-5	11	ASRDRGQETQY
TRBV9	TRBJ1-1	12	ASSVVPGSGLAF
TRBV30	TRBJ1-1	11	AWSVGTVTEAF
TRBV7-3	TRBJ1-2	12	ASSLMPGIDGYT
TRBV7-6	TRBJ2-3	10	ASSPGVDTQY
TRBV14	TRBJ1-1	11	ASSQTGRTEAF
TRBV6-1	TRBJ2-3	11	ASRQGGTDTQY
TRBV9	TRBJ1-1	11	ASSFRGGTEAF
TRBV10-3	TRBJ2-3	13	AISERLAVTDTQY
TRBV23-1	TRBJ1-1	18	ASSQSRTNSLPLANTEAF
TRBV6-6	TRBJ2-3	13	ASSYGGRSTDTQY
TRBV19	TRBJ1-2	11	ASSIDGGDGYT
TRBV9	TRBJ1-1	12	ASSARWTGEEAF
TRBV2	TRBJ2-5	9	ATEYQETQY
TRBV14	TRBJ1-4	11	ASSQVVGEKLF
TRBV27	TRBJ2-6	16	ASSFGTGLGSGANVLT
TRBV14	TRBJ2-2	14	ASSQTGGTNTGELF
TRBV30	TRBJ1-1	10	AWIDMNTEAF
TRBV10-3	TRBJ1-2	13	AITPDRGMGYGYT
TRBV6-5	TRBJ1-2	12	ASRPRGVVDGYT
TRBV30	TRBJ2-4	15	AWSVLRTSGSKNIQY
TRBV6-5	TRBJ2-6	12	ASRMDPGANVLT
TRBV30	TRBJ2-1	12	ARRGGQSYNEQF
TRBV29-1	TRBJ2-1	12	SVEYGTYYNEQF
TRBV5-7	TRBJ2-7	12	ASSLDRGYYEQY
TRBV11-1	TRBJ2-1	14	ASSLRLVGSYNEQF
TRBV5-1	TRBJ2-1	13	ASSLDAGSYNEQF
TRBV29-1	TRBJ1-4	12	SAGEGQGNEKLF
TRBV7-6	TRBJ1-3	13	ASSLQQRSGNTIY
TRBV29-1	TRBJ1-3	10	SVESTGNTIY
TRBV5-1	TRBJ1-1	13	ASSLVEGRGAEAF
TRBV15	TRBJ1-5	13	ATSSAQGSNQPQH
TRBV5-1	TRBJ2-1	13	ASSSDLGGYNEQF
TRBV4-1	TRBJ1-2	16	ASSQDTGFSDSHYGYT
TRBV30	TRBJ2-1	14	AWTNFNGGMGNEQF